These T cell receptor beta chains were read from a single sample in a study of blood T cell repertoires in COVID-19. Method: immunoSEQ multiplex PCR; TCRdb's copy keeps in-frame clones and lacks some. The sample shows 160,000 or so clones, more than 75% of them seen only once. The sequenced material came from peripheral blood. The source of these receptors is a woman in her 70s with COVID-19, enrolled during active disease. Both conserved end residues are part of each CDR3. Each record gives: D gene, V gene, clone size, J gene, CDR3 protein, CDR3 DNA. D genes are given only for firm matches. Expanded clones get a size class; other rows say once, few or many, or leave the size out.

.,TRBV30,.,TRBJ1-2,CAGGESYRVGYTF,TGTGCCGGGGGAGAGAGTTACAGGGTTGGCTACACCTTC
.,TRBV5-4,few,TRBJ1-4,CASSRGVTGLGEKLFF,TGTGCCAGCAGCCGGGGGGTTACAGGGCTGGGTGAAAAACTGTTTTTT
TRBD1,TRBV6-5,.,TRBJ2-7,CASSPRDRGGYEQYF,TGTGCCAGCAGTCCTAGGGACAGGGGGGGCTACGAGCAGTACTTC
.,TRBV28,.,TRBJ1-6,CASSGSTGNNSPLHF,TGTGCCAGCAGTGGATCCACGGGGAACAATTCACCCCTCCACTTT
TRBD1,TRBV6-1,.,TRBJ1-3,CASSAPGQESGNTIYF,TGTGCCAGCAGTGCCCCGGGACAGGAGTCCGGAAACACCATATATTTT
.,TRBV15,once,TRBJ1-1,CATSRGGQNTEAFF,TGTGCCACCAGCAGGGGTGGACAGAACACTGAAGCTTTCTTT
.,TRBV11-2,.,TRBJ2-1,CASSPLTGSSEQFF,TGTGCCAGCAGCCCTCTCACAGGGTCAAGCGAGCAGTTCTTC
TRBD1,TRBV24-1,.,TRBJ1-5,CATSAPEGTGGQPQHF,TGTGCCACCAGTGCCCCCGAGGGGACAGGTGGACAGCCCCAGCATTTT
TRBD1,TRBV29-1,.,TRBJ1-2,CSVDETGDGYTF,TGCAGCGTTGATGAGACAGGGGATGGCTACACCTTC
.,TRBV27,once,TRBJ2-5,CASSFLGQGQETQYF,TGTGCCAGCAGTTTTCTCGGGCAGGGACAAGAGACCCAGTACTTC
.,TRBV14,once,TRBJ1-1,CASSQDTTGKAFF,TGTGCCAGCAGCCAAGATACCACAGGCAAAGCTTTCTTT
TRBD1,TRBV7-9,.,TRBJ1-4,CASSLGGRGDEKLFF,TGTGCCAGCAGCTTAGGGGGCAGGGGGGACGAAAAACTGTTTTTT
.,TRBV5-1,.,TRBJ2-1,CASSFGIYNEQFF,TGCGCCAGCAGCTTCGGGATTTACAATGAGCAGTTCTTC
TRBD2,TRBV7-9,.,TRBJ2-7,CASSLRTSGSYEQYF,TGTGCCAGCAGCTTAAGGACTAGCGGCTCCTACGAGCAGTACTTC
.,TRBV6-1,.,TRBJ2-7,CASSEGTVPSDEQYF,TGTGCCAGCAGTGAAGGGACAGTCCCATCCGACGAGCAGTACTTC
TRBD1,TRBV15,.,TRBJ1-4,CATSKIRGRIEKLFF,TGTGCCACCAGCAAAATCAGGGGGCGCATTGAAAAACTGTTTTTT
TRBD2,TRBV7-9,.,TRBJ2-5,CASSRTSGYQETQYF,TGTGCCAGCAGCCGGACTAGCGGGTACCAAGAGACCCAGTACTTC
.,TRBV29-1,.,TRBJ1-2,CSVDITRGYGYTF,TGCAGCGTTGACATTACGCGCGGCTATGGCTACACCTTC
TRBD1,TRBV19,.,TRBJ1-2,CASSTRDRGSYGYTF,TGTGCCAGTAGTACGAGGGACAGGGGATCCTATGGCTACACCTTC
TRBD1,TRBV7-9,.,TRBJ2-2,CASSFPRTGGDTGELFF,TGTGCCAGCAGTTTTCCGCGCACAGGGGGCGACACCGGGGAGCTGTTTTTT
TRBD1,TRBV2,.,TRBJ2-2,CASIEGAARAGELFF,TGTGCCAGCATAGAGGGGGCGGCTCGCGCCGGGGAGCTGTTTTTT
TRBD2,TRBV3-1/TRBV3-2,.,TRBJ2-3,CASSLTSGGSSDTQYF,TGTGCCAGCAGCCTAACTAGCGGGGGTTCTTCGGATACGCAGTATTTT
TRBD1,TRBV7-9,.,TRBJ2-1,CASSGDRGSNEQFF,TGTGCCAGCAGCGGGGACAGGGGTAGCAATGAGCAGTTCTTC
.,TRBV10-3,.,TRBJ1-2,CAISGKGENYGYTF,TGTGCCATCAGTGGCAAGGGGGAGAACTATGGCTACACCTTC
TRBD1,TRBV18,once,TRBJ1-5,CASSPMPGQPNQPQHF,TGTGCCAGCTCACCTATGCCGGGACAGCCGAATCAGCCCCAGCATTTT
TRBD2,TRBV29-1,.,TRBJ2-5,CRVGGPGGAETQYF,TGCCGGGTGGGGGGCCCGGGGGGGGCAGAGACCCAGTACTTC
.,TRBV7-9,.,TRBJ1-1,CASSFFGSEAFF,TGTGCCAGCAGCTTTTTCGGGTCTGAAGCTTTCTTT
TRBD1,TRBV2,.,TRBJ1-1,CARSSGRGSSEAFF,TGTGCCAGATCTTCTGGCAGGGGGTCGTCTGAAGCTTTCTTT
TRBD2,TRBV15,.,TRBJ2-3,CATSRRLAITDTQYF,TGTGCCACCAGCAGGCGACTAGCGATTACAGATACGCAGTATTTT